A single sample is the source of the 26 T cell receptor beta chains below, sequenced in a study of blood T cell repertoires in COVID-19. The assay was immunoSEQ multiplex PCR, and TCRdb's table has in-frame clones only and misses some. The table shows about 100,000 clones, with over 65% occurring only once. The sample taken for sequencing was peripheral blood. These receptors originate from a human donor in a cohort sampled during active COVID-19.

The CDR3 region has the DNA TGCGCCAGCAGCTTGAATAGCGGGGGTGTTCAAGATACGCAGTATTTT. Its translation is CASSLNSGGVQDTQYF. V usage is TRBV5-1 and J usage is TRBJ2-3; 9 bases map to TRBD2. Germline V gene sequence: CDR1 SGHRS, CDR2 YFSETQ. The CDR3 has 16 amino acids. V gave up 1 base and J gave up 5 bases; unmatched junction bases: 8.

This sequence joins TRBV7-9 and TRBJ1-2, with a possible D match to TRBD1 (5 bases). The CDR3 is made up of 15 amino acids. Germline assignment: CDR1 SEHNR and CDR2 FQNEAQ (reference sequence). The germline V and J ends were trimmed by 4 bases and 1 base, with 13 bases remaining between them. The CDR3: CASSSPDSINYGYTF. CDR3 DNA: TGTGCCAGCAGCTCCCCAGACAGCATTAACTATGGCTACACCTTC. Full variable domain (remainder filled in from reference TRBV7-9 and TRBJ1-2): DTGVSQNPRHKITKRGQNVTFRCDPISEHNRLYWYRQTLGQGPEFLTYFQNEAQLEKSRLLSDRFSAERPKGSFSTLEIQRTEQGDSAMYLCASSSPDSINYGYTFGSGTRLTVV.

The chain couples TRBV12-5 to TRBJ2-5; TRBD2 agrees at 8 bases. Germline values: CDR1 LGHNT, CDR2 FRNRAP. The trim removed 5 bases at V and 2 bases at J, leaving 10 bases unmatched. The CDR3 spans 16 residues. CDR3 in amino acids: CASGHALASGQETQYF. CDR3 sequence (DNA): TGTGCTAGTGGTCATGCCCTGGCTAGCGGGCAAGAGACCCAGTACTTC.

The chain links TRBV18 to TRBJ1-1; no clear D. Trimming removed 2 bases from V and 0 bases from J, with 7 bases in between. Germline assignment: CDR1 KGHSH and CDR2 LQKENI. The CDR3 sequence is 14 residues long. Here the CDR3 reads CASSPEVMNTEAFF. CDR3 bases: TGTGCCAGCTCACCAGAGGTTATGAACACTGAAGCTTTCTTT. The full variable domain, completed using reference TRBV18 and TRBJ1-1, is NAGVMQNPRHLVRRRGQEARLRCSPMKGHSHVYWYRQLPEEGLKFMVYLQKENIIDESGMPKERFSAEFPKEGPSILRIQQVVRGDSAAYFCASSPEVMNTEAFFGQGTRLTVV.

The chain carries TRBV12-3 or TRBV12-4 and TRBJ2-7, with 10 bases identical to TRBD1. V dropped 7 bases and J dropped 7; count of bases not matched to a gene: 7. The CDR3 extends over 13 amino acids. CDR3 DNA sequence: TGTGCCAGCAACAGAGGGACAGGGGAGGAGCAGTACTTC. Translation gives CASNRGTGEEQYF.

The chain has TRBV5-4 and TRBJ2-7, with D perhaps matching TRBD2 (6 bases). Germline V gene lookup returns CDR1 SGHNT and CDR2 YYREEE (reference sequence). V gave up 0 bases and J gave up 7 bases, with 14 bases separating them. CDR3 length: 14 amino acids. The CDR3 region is CASSLGGLITEQYF. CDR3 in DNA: TGTGCCAGCAGCTTGGGGGGACTGATAACGGAGCAGTACTTC.

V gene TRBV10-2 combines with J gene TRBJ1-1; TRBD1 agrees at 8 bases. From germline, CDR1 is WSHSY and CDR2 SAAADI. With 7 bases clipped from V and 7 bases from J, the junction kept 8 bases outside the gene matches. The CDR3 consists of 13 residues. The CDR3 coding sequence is TGCGCCAGCACCATAACAGGGGGAGGTGAAGCTTTCTTT. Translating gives CASTITGGGEAFF.

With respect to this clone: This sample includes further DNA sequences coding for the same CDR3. CDR3 protein: CASSIEGTGNTDTQYF. As DNA, the CDR3 is TGTGCCAGTAGTATAGAAGGGACAGGCAACACAGATACGCAGTATTTT. J is TRBJ2-3 and V is TRBV19, with 8 positions matching TRBD1. CDR3 length: 16 amino acids. Trimming removed 0 bases from V and 2 bases from J; junction bases left unmatched: 4. Germline V gene lookup returns CDR1 LNHDA and CDR2 SQIVND (reference sequence).

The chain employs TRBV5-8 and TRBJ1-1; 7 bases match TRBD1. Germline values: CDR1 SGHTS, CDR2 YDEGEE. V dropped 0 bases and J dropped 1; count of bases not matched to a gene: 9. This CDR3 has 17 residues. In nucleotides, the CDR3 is TGTGCCAGCAGCTTGGGACAGGGATTTTCAAGGAACACTGAAGCTTTCTTT. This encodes CASSLGQGFSRNTEAFF. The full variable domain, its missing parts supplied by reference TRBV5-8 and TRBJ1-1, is EAGVTQSPTHLIKTRGQQATLRCSPISGHTSVYWYQQALGLGLQFLLWYDEGEERNRGNFPPRFSGRQFPNYSSELNVNALELEDSALYLCASSLGQGFSRNTEAFFGQGTRLTVV.

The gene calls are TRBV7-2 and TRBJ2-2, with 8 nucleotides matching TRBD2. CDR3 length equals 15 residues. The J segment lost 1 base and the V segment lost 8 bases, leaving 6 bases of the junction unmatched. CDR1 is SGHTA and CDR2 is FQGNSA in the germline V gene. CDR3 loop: CASSRSGRNTGELFF. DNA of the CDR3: TGTGCCAGCTCCCGGAGCGGGAGGAACACCGGGGAGCTGTTTTTT.

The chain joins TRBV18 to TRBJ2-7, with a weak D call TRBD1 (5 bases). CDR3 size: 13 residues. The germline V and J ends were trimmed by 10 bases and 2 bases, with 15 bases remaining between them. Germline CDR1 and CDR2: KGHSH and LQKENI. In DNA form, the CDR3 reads TGTGCCACCACCCCCGGACAAGCCTACGAGCAGTACTTC. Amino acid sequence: CATTPGQAYEQYF.

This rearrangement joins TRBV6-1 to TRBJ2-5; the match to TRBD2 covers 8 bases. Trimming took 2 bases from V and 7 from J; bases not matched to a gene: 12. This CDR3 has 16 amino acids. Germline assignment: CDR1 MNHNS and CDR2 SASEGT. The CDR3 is CASSERGAGGWRTQYF. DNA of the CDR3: TGTGCCAGCAGTGAACGGGGGGCGGGAGGTTGGCGGACCCAGTACTTC.

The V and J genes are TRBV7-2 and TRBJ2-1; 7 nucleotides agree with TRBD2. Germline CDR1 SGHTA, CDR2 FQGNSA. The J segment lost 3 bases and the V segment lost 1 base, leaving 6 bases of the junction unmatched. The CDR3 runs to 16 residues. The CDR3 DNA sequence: TGTGCCAGCAGCTTAGGCCTAGCGGCCAACTACAATGAGCAGTTCTTC. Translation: CASSLGLAANYNEQFF.

CDR3 coding DNA: TGTGCCATCAGTGAGGGACTAGCGGGAGACAATGAGCAGTTCTTC. Its protein product is CAISEGLAGDNEQFF. V is TRBV10-3 and J is TRBJ2-1; TRBD2 agrees at 13 bases. Germline V gene data show CDR1 as ENHRY and CDR2 as SYGVKD. V lost 2 bases, J lost 5 bases, and 0 bases stayed unmatched. The CDR3 consists of 15 residues.

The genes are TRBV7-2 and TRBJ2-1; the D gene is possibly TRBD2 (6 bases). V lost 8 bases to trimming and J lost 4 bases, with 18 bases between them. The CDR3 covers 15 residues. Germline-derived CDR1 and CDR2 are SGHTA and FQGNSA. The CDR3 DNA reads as TGTGCCAGCCTCCCTCTGGCGGGGCCATACAATGAGCAGTTCTTC. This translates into CASLPLAGPYNEQFF.

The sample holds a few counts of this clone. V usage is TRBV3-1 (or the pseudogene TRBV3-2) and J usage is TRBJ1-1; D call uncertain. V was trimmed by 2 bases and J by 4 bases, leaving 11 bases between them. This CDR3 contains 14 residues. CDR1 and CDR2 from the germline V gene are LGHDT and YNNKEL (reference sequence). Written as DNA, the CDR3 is TGTGCCAGCAGCCAATACCCGGCAGGCACTGAAGCTTTCTTT. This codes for CASSQYPAGTEAFF.

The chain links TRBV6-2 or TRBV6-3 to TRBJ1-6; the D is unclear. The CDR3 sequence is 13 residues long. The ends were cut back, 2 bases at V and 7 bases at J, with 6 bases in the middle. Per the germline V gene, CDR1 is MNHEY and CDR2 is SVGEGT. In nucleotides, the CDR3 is TGTGCCAGCAGTTACGGCCCGAATTCACCCCTCCACTTT. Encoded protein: CASSYGPNSPLHF.

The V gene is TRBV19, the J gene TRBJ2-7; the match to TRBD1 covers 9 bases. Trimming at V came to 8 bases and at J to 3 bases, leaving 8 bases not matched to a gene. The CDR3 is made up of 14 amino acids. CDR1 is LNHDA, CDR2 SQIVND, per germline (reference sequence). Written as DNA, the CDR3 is TGTGCCAGTCGGTCGGGACAGGGCTACTACGAGCAGTACTTC. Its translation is CASRSGQGYYEQYF.

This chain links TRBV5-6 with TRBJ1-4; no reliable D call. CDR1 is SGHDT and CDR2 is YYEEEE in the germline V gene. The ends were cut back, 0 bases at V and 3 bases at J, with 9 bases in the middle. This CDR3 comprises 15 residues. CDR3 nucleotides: TGTGCCAGCAGCTTGGTATACAGACCTAATGAAAAACTGTTTTTT. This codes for CASSLVYRPNEKLFF.

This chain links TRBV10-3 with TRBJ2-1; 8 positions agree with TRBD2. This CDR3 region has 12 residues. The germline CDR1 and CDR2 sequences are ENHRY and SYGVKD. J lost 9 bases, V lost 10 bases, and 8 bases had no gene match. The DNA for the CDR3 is TGTGCCAGCCGGGGGGGCCTCGGTGAGCAGTTCTTC. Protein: CASRGGLGEQFF.

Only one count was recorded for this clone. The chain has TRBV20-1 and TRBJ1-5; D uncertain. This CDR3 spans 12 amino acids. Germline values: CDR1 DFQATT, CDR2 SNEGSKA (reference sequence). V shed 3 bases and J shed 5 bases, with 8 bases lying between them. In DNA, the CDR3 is TGCAGTGCTAGTTCCGGGGATCAGCCCCAGCATTTT. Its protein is CSASSGDQPQHF.

The CDR3 nucleotides are TGTGCCAGTAGTATCCCCCAGGGACTAGCGGGATTGGAGACCCAGTACTTC. The encoded protein is CASSIPQGLAGLETQYF. This chain connects TRBV19 to TRBJ2-5; 13 nucleotides line up with TRBD2. In germline, CDR1 is LNHDA, CDR2 SQIVND (reference sequence). V lost 3 bases to trimming and J lost 5 bases; unmatched junction nucleotides: 9. The CDR3 loop spans 17 amino acids.

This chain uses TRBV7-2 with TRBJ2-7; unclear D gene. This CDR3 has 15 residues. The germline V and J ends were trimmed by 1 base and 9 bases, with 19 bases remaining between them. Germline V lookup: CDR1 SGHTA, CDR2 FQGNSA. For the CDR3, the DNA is TGTGCCAGCAGCTTAGGAAGAGCAGATACTACGGGGCAGTACTTC. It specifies CASSLGRADTTGQYF. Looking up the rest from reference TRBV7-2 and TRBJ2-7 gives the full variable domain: GAGVSQSPSNKVTEKGKDVELRCDPISGHTALYWYRQSLGQGLEFLIYFQGNSAPDKSGLPSDRFSAERTGGSVSTLTIQRTQQEDSAVYLCASSLGRADTTGQYFGPGTRLTVT.

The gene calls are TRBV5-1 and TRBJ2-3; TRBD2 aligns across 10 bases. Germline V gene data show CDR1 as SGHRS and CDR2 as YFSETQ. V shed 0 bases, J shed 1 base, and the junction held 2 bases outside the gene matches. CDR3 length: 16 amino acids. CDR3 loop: CASSLDGTSGTDTQYF. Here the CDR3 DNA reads TGCGCCAGCAGCTTGGACGGGACTAGCGGCACAGATACGCAGTATTTT.

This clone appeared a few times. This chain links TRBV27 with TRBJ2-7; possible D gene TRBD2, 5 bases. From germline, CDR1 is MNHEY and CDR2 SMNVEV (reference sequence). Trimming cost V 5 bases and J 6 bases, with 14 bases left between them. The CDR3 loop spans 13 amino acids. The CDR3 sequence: CASSNRRAGEQYF. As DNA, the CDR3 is TGTGCCAGCAGTAACCGACGGGCGGGCGAGCAGTACTTC.

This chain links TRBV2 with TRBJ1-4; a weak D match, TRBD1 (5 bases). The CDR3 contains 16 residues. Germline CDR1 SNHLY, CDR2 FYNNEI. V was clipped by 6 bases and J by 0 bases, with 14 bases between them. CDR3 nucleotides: TGTGCCAGCAGCCCCCGGGGGGGAGCAACTAATGAAAAACTGTTTTTT. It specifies CASSPRGGATNEKLFF.